These T cell receptor beta chains were read from a single sample in a study of blood T cell repertoires in COVID-19. Some clones are missing from TCRdb's copy, which holds only in-frame ones; the method was immunoSEQ multiplex PCR. The table lists tens of thousands of clones, around 85% of them singletons. The sequenced material came from peripheral blood. The receptors were sampled from a man in his sixties or seventies with acute or convalescent COVID-19. Each CDR3 is given without its conserved first and last residue.

TRBV19 | 10 | ASSGGYNEQF
TRBV6-5 | 12 | ASTIERVNSPLH
TRBV7-3 | 12 | ASSSGTAGNTIY
TRBV27 | 13 | ASSLSVDGGGGYT
TRBV7-9 | 12 | ASSLDSGNTEAF
TRBV5-4 | 14 | ASSLAGGGAIDTQY
TRBV3-1/TRBV3-2 | 14 | ASSHLSGGLDNEQF
TRBV19 | 16 | ASSNTPRGLRVNTEAF
TRBV28 | 13 | ASSLTGTSTDTQY
TRBV5-5 | 13 | ASSLTGGGNQPQH